A single sample is the source of the 14 T cell receptor beta chains below, sequenced in a study of blood T cell repertoires in COVID-19. Only in-frame clones appear in the TCRdb table, and some are missing; sequencing was by immunoSEQ multiplex PCR. The sample comprises about 210,000 clones, over 75% of which are singletons, and around 13% rests with the top ten. Sequencing was done on a sample of peripheral blood. The receptors come from a human donor in a cohort sampled during active COVID-19.

The rearrangement uses TRBV19 and TRBJ1-3; TRBD1 might be the D (6 bases). Germline V lookup: CDR1 LNHDA, CDR2 SQIVND (reference sequence). V lost 5 bases and J 0 bases, leaving 11 bases between the germline ends. There are 15 residues in the CDR3. CDR3 residues: CASSLQGISGNTIYF. The DNA of the CDR3 is TGTGCCAGTAGTTTACAGGGTATCTCTGGAAACACCATATATTTT.

V is TRBV11-2 and J is TRBJ2-1, with D unclear. This CDR3 comprises 12 residues. V gave up 5 bases and J gave up 7 bases, with 9 bases separating them. Germline CDR1 reads SGHAT; CDR2 reads FQNNGV. This chain's CDR3 is CASSQDGNEQFF. The CDR3 coding sequence is TGTGCCAGCAGCCAGGATGGAAATGAGCAGTTCTTC.

V and J are TRBV9 and TRBJ2-7, with D perhaps TRBD1 (5 bases). Germline V gives CDR1 SGDLS, CDR2 YYNGEE. The CDR3 is made up of 12 amino acids. Trimming removed 0 bases from V and 6 bases from J, with 7 bases in between. The CDR3 nucleotides read TGTGCCAGCAGCGTAGAGCAGGGCGAGCAGTACTTC. Its protein product is CASSVEQGEQYF.

The gene calls are TRBV28 and TRBJ1-6, with no clear D. Germline lookup yields CDR1 MDHEN and CDR2 SYDVKM. The CDR3 loop spans 14 amino acids. Trimming pared 1 base from V and 10 bases from J, leaving 11 bases between. Here the CDR3 DNA reads TGTGCCAGCAGTTTATCCACGGGGTACTCACCCCTCCACTTT. Translated, it gives CASSLSTGYSPLHF.

The rearrangement uses TRBV7-8 and TRBJ1-3; TRBD1 matches 7 bases. V gave up 2 bases and J gave up 3 bases; unmatched junction bases: 4. This CDR3 comprises 15 residues. CDR1 and CDR2 from the germline V gene are SGHVS and FQNEAQ. The CDR3 reads CASSLLQGGGNTIYF. Written as DNA, the CDR3 is TGTGCCAGCAGCTTACTCCAGGGGGGTGGAAACACCATATATTTT.

The rearrangement uses TRBV5-6 and TRBJ1-2, with TRBD1 as a possible D gene (6 bases). This CDR3 has 12 residues. Germline V CDR1 and CDR2: SGHDT, YYEEEE. The ends were cut back, 4 bases at V and 3 bases at J, with 7 bases in the middle. The CDR3 bases are TGTGCCAGCAGCCCAGGGGACTATGGCTACACCTTC. It is translated as CASSPGDYGYTF.

This clone was found a few times. The chain uses TRBV18 and TRBJ1-3; D might be TRBD1 (5 bases). The germline gives CDR1 KGHSH, CDR2 LQKENI. This CDR3 comprises 16 residues. V was trimmed by 6 bases and J by 0 bases, leaving 15 bases between them. The CDR3 is CASSLRLGLSGNTIYF. The CDR3 region has the DNA TGTGCCAGCTCCCTACGGTTGGGACTCTCTGGAAACACCATATATTTT.

The chain carries TRBV2 and TRBJ1-5, with D perhaps TRBD1 (6 bases). Germline lookup yields CDR1 SNHLY and CDR2 FYNNEI. V lost 4 bases and J lost 0, with 10 bases in between. The CDR3 spans 15 residues. The CDR3, as DNA: TGTGCCAGCAGTGTCTACAGGGATAGCAATCAGCCCCAGCATTTT. This codes for CASSVYRDSNQPQHF.

This clone has only one observation. This CDR3 is CASSMGARVSEQYF. CDR3 DNA: TGTGCCAGTAGTATGGGGGCCAGGGTATCCGAGCAGTACTTC. The chain employs TRBV19 and TRBJ2-7; D is possibly TRBD1 (6 bases). The germline CDR1 and CDR2 sequences are LNHDA and SQIVND (reference sequence). There are 14 residues in the CDR3. V gave up 3 bases and J gave up 6 bases, with 15 bases separating them.

The rearrangement uses TRBV7-9 and TRBJ1-5; D possibly corresponds to TRBD1 (5 bases). Trimming shortened V by 3 bases and J by 5 bases, and 11 bases separated the two germline ends. This CDR3 spans 14 amino acids. CDR1 and CDR2 (germline): SEHNR, FQNEAQ (reference sequence). CDR3 in amino acids: CASSFRGRDQPQHF. The CDR3 coding sequence is TGTGCCAGCAGCTTTCGGGGGAGGGATCAGCCCCAGCATTTT.

V and J are TRBV9 and TRBJ1-3, with D possibly matching TRBD1 (5 bases). The CDR3 has 17 amino acids. Germline CDR1 reads SGDLS; CDR2 reads YYNGEE. The germline V and J ends were trimmed by 2 bases and 0 bases, with 15 bases remaining between them. Here the CDR3 reads CASSVSSGGFSGNTIYF. The CDR3 nucleotides read TGTGCCAGCAGCGTCTCAAGCGGGGGTTTCTCTGGAAACACCATATATTTT.

The chain has TRBV5-4 and TRBJ1-2; D gene ambiguous. Per the germline V gene, CDR1 is SGHNT and CDR2 is YYREEE (reference sequence). V was cut by 3 bases and J by 6 bases, with 18 bases left in between. The CDR3 contains 15 residues. This CDR3 is CASSSTAYGWDGYTF. CDR3 nucleotides: TGTGCCAGCAGCTCAACAGCCTACGGATGGGATGGCTACACCTTC.

The rearrangement joins TRBV6-2 or TRBV6-3 to TRBJ2-7, with 16 bases lining up with TRBD2. This CDR3 has 18 residues. Per the germline V gene, CDR1 is MNHEY and CDR2 is SVGEGT. The junction had 12 bases not matched to a gene; V was cut back by 5 bases and J by 5 bases. CDR3 amino acids: CASSRPGLAGGLDHEQYF. CDR3 nucleotides: TGTGCCAGCAGTCGCCCGGGACTAGCGGGGGGGCTTGACCACGAGCAGTACTTC.

V is TRBV6-5 and J is TRBJ2-5; D is perhaps TRBD2 (6 bases). The CDR3 runs 14 residues. Trimming removed 5 bases from V and 2 bases from J, with 12 bases in between. From germline, CDR1 is MNHEY and CDR2 SVGAGI. Here the CDR3 reads CASSREREQETQYF. As DNA, the CDR3 is TGTGCCAGCAGTCGGGAGAGGGAACAAGAGACCCAGTACTTC.